The clone carrying this T cell receptor (beta chain) has a handful of counts. Antigen: not known. The sample comes from a study of T-cell reconstitution after alpha-beta-depleted transplantation in children. Preparation of the TCRbeta library used unique molecular identifiers. TCRdb fed the PCR reads into MiXCR, producing one record per CDR3 protein. The table has about 74,000 distinct CDR3 sequences, 14% seen once. From germline, CDR1 is SSHAT and CDR2 FNYEAQ (reference sequence). This CDR3 region has 14 residues. Trimming pared 2 bases from V and 9 bases from J, leaving 14 bases between. The study's findings and limits: Newly produced T cells mostly provided counts and TCRbeta diversity after one year, as hyperexpanded clones declined. Reportedly, only several hundred clones from non-depleted graft cells drove alpha-beta T-cell counts at about two months.

V is TRBV7-7 and J is TRBJ2-1, with a possible D match to TRBD2 (5 bases). The sequencing used PBMCs, mostly from graft donor cells, collected 180 days after TCRalphabeta/CD19-depleted stem cell transplant. The TCR was taken from a male patient aged 2 to 10 who had a stem cell transplant for acute lymphoblastic leukemia, so the T cells may come from the graft donor. CDR3 sequence: CASSLSKVRGEQFF. CDR3 DNA sequence: TGTGCCAGCAGCTTATCCAAGGTCCGGGGTGAGCAGTTCTTC.